This TCR beta chain appears in the sequencing data of a study of CD8 T cells in Susac syndrome. RNA, at 0.5 to 1 ug, was reverse transcribed with random hexamers. TCR beta CDR3 was amplified by immunoSEQ multiplex PCR. This amplification extended across 54 Vbeta and 13 Jbeta segments. Each CDR3 protein gets one entry after TCRdb re-called the immunoSEQ multiplex PCR reads with MiXCR. This table holds about 120,000 distinct CDR3 sequences, around 90% found once. TCR beta from blood CD8+ and CD4+ T cells was sequenced. The TEMRA cells underwent FACS enrichment, while the CD8+ and CD4+ T cells underwent negative isolation. The CDR3 covers 17 residues. Trimming removed 4 bases from V and 2 bases from J; junction bases left unmatched: 8. The V gene's germline CDR1 is MNHEY and CDR2 SVGAGI.

The chain links TRBV6-5 to TRBJ2-2, with 9 positions matching TRBD1. This TCR was recovered from a human donor in good health. Sample: CD8+ T cells from PBMCs. The CDR3 DNA sequence: TGTGCCAGCAGTTTCCTACAGGGGGCTTTAAACACCGGGGAGCTGTTTTTT. It encodes CASSFLQGALNTGELFF.